This T cell receptor beta chain is from a study of OX40 agonist ivuxolimab in advanced cancers. Across the study: The patients received agonistic anti-OX40 (CD134) antibody ivuxolimab. Patients in the trial were receiving intravenous ivuxolimab every 2 weeks, at doses of 0.01 to 10 mg/kg.

The protocol was immunoSEQ multiplex PCR, while the TCRdb copy is restricted to in-frame clones and leaves out a portion. The repertoire includes 35,000 or so clones, around 82% of them detected once, and roughly 2% sits in the top ten. Study-wide points: Circulating CD4+ and CD8+ T cells showed clonal expansion by week 6 at 0.1 to 3.0 mg/kg. Fewer expanded clones were found on average in CD4+ than in CD8+ T cells.

This CDR3 spans 15 amino acids. The V gene's germline CDR1 is WSHSY and CDR2 SAAADI. V lost 5 bases to trimming and J lost 5 bases, with 18 bases between them. Turning to this clone: The antigen is undetermined.

Here the sequenced sample was CD4+ or CD8+ T cells sorted from blood, taken in a trial of the OX40 agonist ivuxolimab. This TCR was recovered from an adult with an advanced solid tumor such as melanoma, head and neck, liver or kidney cancer. The gene calls are TRBV10-2 and TRBJ1-1; D not resolved. The CDR3 protein is CASSQYSLVGTEAFF. The CDR3 bases are TGCGCCAGCAGTCAATACTCTTTGGTGGGTACTGAAGCTTTCTTT.